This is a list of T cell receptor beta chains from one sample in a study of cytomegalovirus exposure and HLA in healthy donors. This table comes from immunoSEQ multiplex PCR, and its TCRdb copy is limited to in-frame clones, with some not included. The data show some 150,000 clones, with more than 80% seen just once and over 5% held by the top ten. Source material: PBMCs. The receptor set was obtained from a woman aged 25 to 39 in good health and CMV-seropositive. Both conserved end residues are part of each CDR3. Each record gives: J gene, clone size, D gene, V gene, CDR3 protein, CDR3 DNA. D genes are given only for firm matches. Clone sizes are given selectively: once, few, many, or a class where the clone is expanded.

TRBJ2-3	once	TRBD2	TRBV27	CASSLQGLAGVPDTQYF	TGTGCCAGCAGTTTACAGGGACTAGCGGGAGTCCCAGATACGCAGTATTTT
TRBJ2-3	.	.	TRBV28	CASSPQVQGFTDTQYF	TGTGCCAGCAGCCCCCAGGTGCAGGGGTTCACAGATACGCAGTATTTT
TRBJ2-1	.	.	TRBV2	CASKAGIGNEQFF	TGTGCCAGCAAGGCGGGGATAGGAAATGAGCAGTTCTTC
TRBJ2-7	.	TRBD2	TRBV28	CASSPPVAGSYEQYF	TGTGCCAGCAGTCCCCCGGTAGCGGGATCCTACGAGCAGTACTTC
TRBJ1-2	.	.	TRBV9	CASSVDPSPRYGYTF	TGTGCCAGCAGCGTAGATCCATCTCCACGGTATGGCTACACCTTC
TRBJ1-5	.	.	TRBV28	CASRSPGVGNQPQHF	TGTGCCAGCAGAAGCCCGGGGGTCGGCAATCAGCCCCAGCATTTT
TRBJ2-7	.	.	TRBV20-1	CSAQGRPEQYF	TGCAGTGCGCAGGGCCGCCCCGAGCAGTACTTC
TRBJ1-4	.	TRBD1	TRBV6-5	CASRRHRGTNEKLFF	TGTGCCAGCAGGAGACACAGGGGTACTAATGAAAAACTGTTTTTT
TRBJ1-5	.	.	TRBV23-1	CASSQSTGTPWSQPQHF	TGCGCCAGCAGTCAATCGACCGGAACGCCCTGGAGTCAGCCCCAGCATTTT
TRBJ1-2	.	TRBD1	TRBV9	CASSATQGAGGYTF	TGTGCCAGCAGCGCAACCCAGGGGGCGGGAGGCTACACCTTC
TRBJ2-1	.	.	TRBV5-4	CASSLDRAYNEQFF	TGTGCCAGCAGCTTGGACAGGGCCTACAATGAGCAGTTCTTC
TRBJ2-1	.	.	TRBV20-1	CSASPRQEFIF	TGCAGTGCTAGTCCCCGACAGGAGTTTATCTTC
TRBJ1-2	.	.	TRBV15	CATSRAPTPSYGYTF	TGTGCCACCAGCAGAGCTCCGACACCCTCCTATGGCTACACCTTC
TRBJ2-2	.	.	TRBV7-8	CASRQTGHNTGELFF	TGTGCCAGCAGGCAGACGGGACACAACACCGGGGAGCTGTTTTTT
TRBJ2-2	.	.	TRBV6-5	CASSEGEAGELFF	TGTGCCAGCAGTGAAGGGGAGGCCGGGGAGCTGTTTTTT
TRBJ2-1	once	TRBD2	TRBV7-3	CASSTSGSGDEQFF	TGTGCCAGCAGCACTAGCGGGAGTGGGGATGAGCAGTTCTTC
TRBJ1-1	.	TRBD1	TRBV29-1	CSVLDRGQGNTEAFF	TGCAGCGTACTCGACAGGGGGCAGGGGAACACTGAAGCTTTCTTT
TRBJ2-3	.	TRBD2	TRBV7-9	CASSLDAGGAGDTQYF	TGTGCCAGCAGCTTAGATGCGGGGGGGGCCGGAGATACGCAGTATTTT
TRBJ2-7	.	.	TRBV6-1	CASSSPGVYEQYF	TGTGCCAGCAGCTCCCCGGGAGTTTACGAGCAGTACTTC
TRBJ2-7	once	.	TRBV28	CASSSFPYEQYF	TGTGCCAGCAGTTCCTTCCCCTACGAGCAGTACTTC
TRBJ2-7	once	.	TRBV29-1	CSVEIPATYEQYF	TGCAGCGTTGAGATCCCAGCGACGTACGAGCAGTACTTC
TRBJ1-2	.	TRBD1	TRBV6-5	CASSYHRGLDYGYTF	TGTGCCAGCAGTTACCACAGGGGGCTGGACTATGGCTACACCTTC
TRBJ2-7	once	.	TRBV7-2	CASSEDRAYEQYF	TGTGCCAGCAGCGAGGACAGAGCCTACGAGCAGTACTTC
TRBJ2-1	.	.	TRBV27	CASSSPVRGRGNEQFF	TGTGCCAGCAGTTCCCCCGTGCGAGGGAGAGGAAATGAGCAGTTCTTC
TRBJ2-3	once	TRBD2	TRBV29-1	CSVGIATSGIPITQYF	TGCAGCGTTGGGATTGCGACTAGCGGGATTCCTATTACGCAGTATTTT
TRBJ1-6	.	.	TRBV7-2	CASSFKLVSPLHF	TGTGCCAGCAGCTTCAAGCTTGTTTCACCCCTCCACTTT
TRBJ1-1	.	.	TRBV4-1	CASSQDFVEAFF	TGCGCCAGCAGCCAAGATTTCGTAGAAGCTTTCTTT
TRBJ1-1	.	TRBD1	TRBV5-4	CASSSGTGLNTEAFF	TGTGCCAGCAGCTCCGGGACAGGCCTTAACACTGAAGCTTTCTTT
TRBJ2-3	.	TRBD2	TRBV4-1	CASSQGRTSGRASDTQYF	TGCGCCAGCAGCCAAGGGCGGACTAGCGGGAGGGCCTCGGATACGCAGTATTTT
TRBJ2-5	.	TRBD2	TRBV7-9	CASSSYSGRGETQYF	TGTGCCAGCAGCTCTTATAGCGGGAGGGGGGAGACCCAGTACTTC
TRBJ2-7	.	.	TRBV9	CASSQTVFNEQYF	TGTGCCAGCAGCCAGACAGTCTTCAACGAGCAGTACTTC
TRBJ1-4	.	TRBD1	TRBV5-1	CASSSTGYEKLFF	TGCGCCAGCAGCTCGACAGGGTATGAAAAACTGTTTTTT
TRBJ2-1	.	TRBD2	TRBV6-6	CASSYMSGRRNNEQFF	TGTGCCAGCAGTTACATGAGCGGGAGGAGAAACAATGAGCAGTTCTTC
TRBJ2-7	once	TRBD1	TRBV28	CASSPNFPGQGSGEQYF	TGTGCCAGCAGTCCAAACTTTCCGGGACAGGGTTCCGGTGAGCAGTACTTC
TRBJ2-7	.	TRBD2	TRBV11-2	CASSPRLAGALQYF	TGTGCCAGCAGCCCAAGGCTAGCGGGAGCTTTGCAGTACTTC
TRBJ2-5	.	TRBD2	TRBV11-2	CASSASLANQETQYF	TGTGCCAGCAGCGCATCACTAGCGAATCAAGAGACCCAGTACTTC
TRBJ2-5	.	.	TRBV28	CASSPRRQETQYF	TGTGCCAGCAGTCCCCGGCGGCAAGAGACCCAGTACTTC
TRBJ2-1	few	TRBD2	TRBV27	CASSLGLRAGGGNEQFF	TGTGCCAGCAGTTTAGGCCTACGAGCGGGAGGAGGCAATGAGCAGTTCTTC
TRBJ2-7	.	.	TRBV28	CASSLGLTTYEQYF	TGTGCCAGCAGTTTAGGGCTGACTACCTACGAGCAGTACTTC
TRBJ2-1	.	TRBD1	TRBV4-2	CASSRRTGFSEQFF	TGTGCCAGCAGCCGACGGACAGGGTTTAGTGAGCAGTTCTTC
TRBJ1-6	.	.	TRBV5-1	CASSLAGGESPLHF	TGCGCCAGCAGCTTGGCTGGGGGCGAGTCACCCCTCCACTTT
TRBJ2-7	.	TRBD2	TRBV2	CASSHITSGSEQYF	TGTGCCAGCAGTCATATAACTAGCGGGAGCGAGCAGTACTTC
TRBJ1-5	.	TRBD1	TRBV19	CASRPGTAVNSNQPQHF	TGTGCCAGTAGGCCCGGGACAGCAGTTAATAGCAATCAGCCCCAGCATTTT
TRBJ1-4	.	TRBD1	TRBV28	CASINGQGKEKLFF	TGTGCCAGCATCAACGGACAGGGGAAAGAAAAACTGTTTTTT
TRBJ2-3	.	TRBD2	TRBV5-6	CASSFGTSGARDTQYF	TGTGCCAGCAGCTTTGGGACTAGCGGAGCGAGGGATACGCAGTATTTT